These 29 T cell receptor beta chains came from one sample sequenced in a study of control samples from healthy donors and cancer patients. The table came from immunoSEQ multiplex PCR; TCRdb's copy has only in-frame clones and leaves some out. Among roughly 41,000 clones, around 94% were seen once, and the ten largest hold about 24%. The sequencing input was blood. The receptors were sampled from a man between 60 and 70 years old in good health.

The rearrangement uses TRBV27 and TRBJ2-3, with D tentatively TRBD2 (6 bases). The ends were cut back, 10 bases at V and 0 bases at J, with 14 bases in the middle. Germline V gene lookup returns CDR1 MNHEY and CDR2 SMNVEV (reference sequence). The CDR3 is 14 amino acids. In DNA, the CDR3 is TGTGCCACCCGTCGCGCGGGGAGCACAGATACGCAGTATTTT. As protein: CATRRAGSTDTQYF.

The chain recombines TRBV18 with TRBJ1-2; 8 nucleotides align to TRBD1. Germline trimming cut 4 bases from V and 7 bases from J; bases unmatched to any gene: 17. The CDR3 extends over 17 amino acids. Germline CDR1 KGHSH, CDR2 LQKENI. For the CDR3, the DNA is TGTGCCAGCTCACGACCCGGGACAGGTGACTTTGTCGGTGGCTACACCTTC. It codes for CASSRPGTGDFVGGYTF.

The rearrangement joins TRBV19 to TRBJ2-3, with unresolved D. The CDR3 runs to 15 residues. Germline-derived CDR1 and CDR2 are LNHDA and SQIVND (reference sequence). V was shortened by 4 bases and J by 0 bases, with 11 bases between the two germline ends. This CDR3 is CASSRQLISTDTQYF. The DNA of the CDR3 is TGTGCCAGTAGTAGACAACTGATTAGCACAGATACGCAGTATTTT.

CDR3 sequence (DNA): TGTGCCAGCAGCAATGCACAGGGGGCAACTGAAGCTTTCTTT. Amino acids: CASSNAQGATEAFF. V is TRBV21-1 and J is TRBJ1-1; the table calls TRBD1, which could not be checked here. TRBV21-1 has pseudogene status. This CDR3 spans 14 amino acids.

The chain uses TRBV5-1 and TRBJ1-1; D unresolved. The CDR3 is made up of 13 amino acids. V was clipped by 0 bases and J by 3 bases, with 6 bases between them. Germline CDR1 SGHRS, CDR2 YFSETQ. The chain's CDR3 is CASSLELYTEAFF. The DNA of the CDR3 is TGCGCCAGCAGCTTGGAGCTGTACACTGAAGCTTTCTTT.

The CDR3 region is CASSLWVSGWSMGEQYF. CDR3 DNA sequence: TGTGCCAGCAGTTTATGGGTTTCAGGGTGGTCTATGGGCGAGCAGTACTTC. The genes are TRBV27 and TRBJ2-7, with TRBD1 as a possible D gene (5 bases). V was clipped by 1 base and J by 6 bases, with 22 bases between them. CDR1 is MNHEY, CDR2 SMNVEV, per germline (reference sequence). This CDR3 spans 17 amino acids.

For this clone: A read error may produce the germline difference seen at one junction end. Other nucleotide sequences from this sample produce the same CDR3. This chain joins TRBV6-6 and TRBJ2-3, with a possible D match to TRBD1 (5 bases). The germline V gene has CDR1 MNHNY and CDR2 SVGAGI (reference sequence). CDR3 length: 15 amino acids. This CDR3 is CASSQSWGSTDTQYF. CDR3 in DNA: TGTGCCAGCAGCCAGAGTTGGGGCAGCACGGATACGCAGTATTTT.

J is TRBJ2-5 and V is TRBV19; perhaps TRBD1 as D (6 bases). The CDR3 has 15 amino acids. Germline V lookup: CDR1 LNHDA, CDR2 SQIVND (reference sequence). Trimming cost V 1 base and J 5 bases, with 14 bases left between them. The DNA for the CDR3 is TGTGCCAGTAGTATAGCGGGCACAGGGATGGAGACCCAGTACTTC. Its protein is CASSIAGTGMETQYF. Full variable domain (remainder filled in from reference TRBV19 and TRBJ2-5): DGGITQSPKYLFRKEGQNVTLSCEQNLNHDAMYWYRQDPGQGLRLIYYSQIVNDFQKGDIAEGYSVSREKKESFPLTVTSAQKNPTAFYLCASSIAGTGMETQYFGPGTRLLVL.

With regard to this clone: A junction boundary mismatches the germline segment, possibly from a read error. The chain links TRBV7-7 to TRBJ2-5, with TRBD2 identical over 9 bases. The CDR3 loop spans 18 amino acids. Looked up from germline, CDR1 is SSHAT and CDR2 is FNYEAQ (reference sequence). The CDR3 here is CASSLAQAGGPGRETQYF. CDR3 in DNA: TGTGCTAGCAGCTTAGCTCAAGCGGGAGGCCCGGGGCGAGAGACCCAGTACTTC.

V usage is TRBV9 and J usage is TRBJ1-6; D is unclear. Germline V gene sequence: CDR1 SGDLS, CDR2 YYNGEE. The CDR3 contains 14 residues. V was trimmed by 4 bases and J by 12 bases, leaving 17 bases between them. CDR3 loop: CASSLSPGAIPLHF. The CDR3 nucleotides read TGTGCCAGCAGCCTCAGTCCCGGCGCGATACCCCTCCACTTT.

The rearrangement uses TRBV11-3 and TRBJ2-5; either TRBD1 or TRBD2 may fit D (5 bases each). This CDR3 spans 14 amino acids. The germline V gene has CDR1 SGHNT and CDR2 YENEEA. Trimming stripped 0 bases from V and 9 bases from J, with 14 bases between. The CDR3 DNA reads as TGTGCCAGCAGCTTAGATCCCGGGGTACAGGCCCAGTACTTC. Encoded protein: CASSLDPGVQAQYF.

This clone was seen just once. The CDR3 DNA reads TGTGCCATCAGTGAGTCAGGTAGGGAGAACACTGAAGCTTTCTTT. This sequence encodes CAISESGRENTEAFF. V and J are TRBV10-3 and TRBJ1-1, with D hard to call. In germline, CDR1 is ENHRY, CDR2 SYGVKD. This CDR3 has 15 residues. The germline V and J ends were trimmed by 0 bases and 1 base, with 9 bases remaining between them.

This chain links TRBV19 with TRBJ2-7; the match to TRBD2 covers 8 bases. The CDR3 is 14 residues long. Germline V gene data show CDR1 as LNHDA and CDR2 as SQIVND (reference sequence). Germline trimming cut 1 base from V and 1 base from J; bases unmatched to any gene: 0. CDR3 region: CASSIAGGSYEQYF. For the CDR3, the DNA is TGTGCCAGTAGTATAGCGGGAGGGTCCTACGAGCAGTACTTC.

The rearrangement uses TRBV6-6 and TRBJ2-7; TRBD1 aligns across 8 bases. With 6 bases clipped from V and 3 bases from J, the junction kept 4 bases outside the gene matches. The germline gives CDR1 MNHNY, CDR2 SVGAGI (reference sequence). The CDR3 has 13 amino acids. The CDR3: CASSHGQGYEQYF. The CDR3 DNA reads as TGTGCCAGCAGCCACGGACAGGGCTACGAGCAGTACTTC.

The count of this clone is one. The V call is TRBV7-3, the J call TRBJ2-7; D gene ambiguous. The germline V and J ends were trimmed by 5 bases and 3 bases, with 17 bases remaining between them. Germline lookup yields CDR1 SGHTA and CDR2 FQGTGA. The CDR3 is made up of 15 amino acids. The CDR3 region is CASSALPTAIYEQYF. For the CDR3, the DNA is TGTGCCAGCAGCGCCCTTCCGACCGCCATCTACGAGCAGTACTTC.

The chain has TRBV28 and TRBJ1-1, with D maybe TRBD1 (6 bases). This CDR3 is built from 12 residues. The V gene's germline CDR1 is MDHEN and CDR2 SYDVKM. The V end was cut by 6 bases, the J end by 8 bases, with 13 bases between. The chain's CDR3 is CASSLVTGEAFF. CDR3 coding DNA: TGTGCCAGCAGCTTAGTCACAGGGGAAGCTTTCTTT.

In DNA, the CDR3 is TGTGCCAGCAGTTACCCGACTAGAGGAGGAGATACGCAGTATTTT. Amino acid sequence: CASSYPTRGGDTQYF. The rearrangement uses TRBV6-5 and TRBJ2-3; D might be TRBD2 (6 bases). Germline values: CDR1 MNHEY, CDR2 SVGAGI. Trimming removed 2 bases at V and 5 bases at J, with 14 bases between. This CDR3 contains 15 residues.

The chain uses TRBV11-2 and TRBJ1-2; 8 bases are shared with TRBD1. Germline V gene sequence: CDR1 SGHAT, CDR2 FQNNGV. V dropped 7 bases and J dropped 0; count of bases not matched to a gene: 13. This CDR3 has 17 amino acids. The CDR3 protein is CASNKQVGQASNYGYTF. As DNA, the CDR3 is TGTGCCAGCAACAAGCAAGTGGGACAGGCGTCTAACTATGGCTACACCTTC.

The chain has TRBV27 and TRBJ1-2; D possibly corresponds to TRBD1 (5 bases). Germline V gene sequence: CDR1 MNHEY, CDR2 SMNVEV (reference sequence). Trimming shortened V by 5 bases and J by 6 bases, and 10 bases separated the two germline ends. The CDR3 spans 12 residues. The CDR3 coding sequence is TGTGCCAGCAGTCCTCGGGGCCATGGCTACACCTTC. Its protein product is CASSPRGHGYTF.

The chain recombines TRBV5-1 with TRBJ1-4; no firm D call. This CDR3 has 14 amino acids. Per the germline V gene, CDR1 is SGHRS and CDR2 is YFSETQ. Trimming left V 2 bases short and J 8 bases short, with 13 bases between. The CDR3 protein is CASSFRASDEKLFF. The CDR3 DNA follows: TGCGCCAGCAGCTTCCGGGCCAGCGACGAAAAACTGTTTTTT.

V usage is TRBV3-1 (or the pseudogene TRBV3-2) and J usage is TRBJ2-7; maybe TRBD1 (5 bases). The V gene's germline CDR1 is LGHDT and CDR2 YNNKEL (reference sequence). This CDR3 has 14 residues. Trimming shortened V by 0 bases and J by 2 bases, and 8 bases separated the two germline ends. The CDR3 loop is CASSQDRVPYEQYF. The DNA of the CDR3 is TGTGCCAGCAGCCAAGACAGGGTTCCCTACGAGCAGTACTTC.

This chain links TRBV28 with TRBJ2-1, with 8 positions matching TRBD2. This CDR3 comprises 13 residues. Germline CDR1 is MDHEN and CDR2 is SYDVKM. V lost 5 bases to trimming and J lost 8 bases; unmatched junction nucleotides: 5. CDR3 residues: CASSLIAGYEQFF. The CDR3 DNA reads as TGTGCCAGCAGTCTCATAGCGGGATATGAGCAGTTCTTC.

The chain joins TRBV10-3 to TRBJ2-3; D assignment may be TRBD1 or TRBD2 (5 bases each). The CDR3 covers 14 residues. Trimming removed 10 bases from V and 6 bases from J, with 20 bases in between. CDR1 is ENHRY and CDR2 is SYGVKD in the germline V gene. DNA of the CDR3: TGTGCCAGCCGCCGTGGGGGAGTCGAGGATACGCAGTATTTT. Translation gives CASRRGGVEDTQYF.

This chain's CDR3 is CASSLVAGQGAHNEQFF. CDR3 coding DNA: TGTGCCAGCAGCTTAGTAGCGGGACAGGGGGCCCACAATGAGCAGTTCTTC. This sequence joins TRBV11-2 and TRBJ2-1; 12 positions match TRBD1. CDR1 SGHAT and CDR2 FQNNGV come from the germline V gene. The junction had 6 bases not matched to a gene; V was cut back by 1 base and J by 5 bases. The CDR3 consists of 17 residues.

The CDR3, as DNA: TGTGCCAGCAGACCTGACAGGGGCGCTGAAGCTTTCTTT. This translates into CASRPDRGAEAFF. V gene TRBV12-3 or TRBV12-4 combines with J gene TRBJ1-1; 8 nucleotides agree with TRBD1. The CDR3 contains 13 residues. With 6 bases clipped from V and 6 bases from J, the junction kept 6 bases outside the gene matches.

This chain joins TRBV7-6 and TRBJ2-3, with D unresolved. Germline loops: CDR1 SGHVS, CDR2 FNYEAQ. The V gene lost 5 bases and the J gene lost 2 bases, with 11 bases spanning the gap. The length of the CDR3 is 14 residues. CDR3 DNA sequence: TGTGCCAGCAGCCTCGACCCGGACACAGATACGCAGTATTTT. Its translation is CASSLDPDTDTQYF.

The chain is built from TRBV5-1 and TRBJ2-1; perhaps TRBD2 as D (5 bases). This CDR3 comprises 13 residues. The V gene lost 5 bases and the J gene lost 6 bases, with 12 bases spanning the gap. Germline V gene sequence: CDR1 SGHRS, CDR2 YFSETQ. In nucleotides, the CDR3 is TGCGCCAGCAGACTAGACCCCGGCAATGAGCAGTTCTTC. The encoded protein is CASRLDPGNEQFF.

The chain recombines TRBV7-9 with TRBJ2-1, with D possibly matching TRBD2 (6 bases). CDR1 SEHNR and CDR2 FQNEAQ come from the germline V gene (reference sequence). The V end was cut by 3 bases, the J end by 8 bases, with 17 bases between. This CDR3 is built from 15 residues. The CDR3 spells CASSFRESSSDEQFF. The CDR3 coding sequence is TGTGCCAGCAGCTTTCGGGAGTCTTCCTCCGATGAGCAGTTCTTC.

The V call is TRBV28, the J call TRBJ2-2, with D tentatively TRBD1 (6 bases). V was cut by 3 bases and J by 1 base, with 9 bases left in between. The CDR3 is 15 residues long. From germline, CDR1 is MDHEN and CDR2 SYDVKM. The CDR3 loop is CASSLVQGNTGELFF. CDR3 DNA sequence: TGTGCCAGCAGTTTGGTACAGGGGAACACCGGGGAGCTGTTTTTT.